This passage covers 27 T cell receptor beta chains from one sample sequenced in a study of T cell responses to AZD1222 COVID-19 vaccine. Sequencing was performed with immunoSEQ multiplex PCR; in TCRdb, only in-frame clones are kept and a portion is missing. Of fewer than 200,000 clones listed, approximately 92% were seen once; the top ten hold roughly 10%. Material: peripheral blood, obtained on day 0 of AZD1222 vaccination. Source of these receptors: an adult in good health.

This clone showed up just once. The chain recombines TRBV6-5 with TRBJ1-5; D possibly corresponds to TRBD1 (5 bases). Between the trimmed V and J ends, which lost 6 bases and 0 bases, there was a span of 12 bases. This CDR3 is built from 15 residues. Germline V gene data show CDR1 as MNHEY and CDR2 as SVGAGI. The chain's CDR3 is CASRPTEDSNQPQHF. Here the CDR3 DNA reads TGTGCCAGCAGGCCGACAGAGGATAGCAATCAGCCCCAGCATTTT.

This CDR3 reads CASSLPRNTIYF. The CDR3 DNA reads TGTGCCAGCAGCTTGCCCCGAAACACCATATATTTT. This chain connects TRBV7-2 to TRBJ1-3; D ambiguous. The V gene's germline CDR1 is SGHTA and CDR2 FQGNSA. V gave up 3 bases and J gave up 5 bases, with 5 bases separating them. The CDR3 has 12 residues.

The chain carries TRBV18 and TRBJ1-2, with D unresolved. Trimming removed 3 bases from V and 2 bases from J, with 16 bases in between. In germline, CDR1 is KGHSH, CDR2 LQKENI. The CDR3 totals 16 residues. CDR3 in DNA: TGTGCCAGCTCACCCGCGTGGCAAAAAGTCAACTATGGCTACACCTTC. Translation: CASSPAWQKVNYGYTF.

The chain carries TRBV7-9 and TRBJ1-2, with 8 bases identical to TRBD1. V shed 5 bases and J 4 bases; nucleotides not matched to a gene: 9. Germline V gives CDR1 SEHNR, CDR2 FQNEAQ (reference sequence). The CDR3 is 15 residues long. The CDR3 nucleotides are TGTGCCAGCAGCCGGACAGGGTCTCTCCTCTATGGCTACACCTTC. Its protein product is CASSRTGSLLYGYTF.

This clone has only one observation. The rearrangement links TRBV5-1 to TRBJ1-1; TRBD1 might be the D (5 bases). Germline V gives CDR1 SGHRS, CDR2 YFSETQ. This CDR3 region has 16 residues. Deletions cut 0 bases from V and 4 bases from J, with 16 bases between. The CDR3 coding sequence is TGCGCCAGCAGCTTGGCGGGGTTGATTGGGGGCACTGAAGCTTTCTTT. As protein: CASSLAGLIGGTEAFF.

The J gene is TRBJ1-1, the V gene TRBV4-1; TRBD1 might be the D (6 bases). In germline, CDR1 is MGHRA, CDR2 YSYEKL. V shed 1 base and J shed 4 bases, with 16 bases lying between them. The CDR3 spans 16 residues. The CDR3 region is CASSQGLGRGGTEAFF. The CDR3 DNA sequence: TGCGCCAGCAGCCAAGGACTTGGCAGGGGCGGCACTGAAGCTTTCTTT.

This chain connects TRBV19 to TRBJ1-4; D gene uncertain. Between the trimmed V and J ends, which lost 4 bases and 0 bases, there was a span of 15 bases. This CDR3 comprises 17 residues. Germline CDR1 LNHDA, CDR2 SQIVND (reference sequence). The CDR3 here is CASSNQVAATTNEKLFF. In DNA, the CDR3 is TGTGCCAGTAGTAATCAGGTAGCAGCTACAACTAATGAAAAACTGTTTTTT.

In nucleotides, the CDR3 is TGTGCCAGTAGCAAAGCGCCGTTCCTATCGACAGTCAATGGAAACACCATATATTTT. Amino acids: CASSKAPFLSTVNGNTIYF. The chain has TRBV19 and TRBJ1-3, with D perhaps matching TRBD1 (5 bases). V was trimmed by 6 bases and J by 3 bases, leaving 27 bases between them. The length of the CDR3 is 19 residues. Germline V gene data show CDR1 as LNHDA and CDR2 as SQIVND (reference sequence).

This sequence joins TRBV2 and TRBJ1-5, with D possibly being TRBD1 (5 bases). CDR3 length: 16 residues. Germline V CDR1 and CDR2: SNHLY, FYNNEI. V lost 5 bases and J lost 0, with 14 bases in between. The CDR3 sequence is CASSPEGTYSNQPQHF. The CDR3, as DNA: TGTGCCAGCAGTCCCGAGGGGACTTATAGCAATCAGCCCCAGCATTTT.

The chain employs TRBV6-2 or TRBV6-3 and TRBJ2-5; unclear D gene. V lost 5 bases to trimming and J lost 5 bases, with 18 bases between them. CDR3 size: 15 residues. CDR1 and CDR2 from the germline V gene are MNHEY and SVGEGT. CDR3 sequence: CASSPSMVLGETQYF. CDR3 DNA: TGTGCCAGCAGTCCAAGTATGGTTTTGGGGGAGACCCAGTACTTC.

The chain links TRBV4-1 to TRBJ1-6; a weak D match, TRBD1 (6 bases). The germline CDR1 and CDR2 sequences are MGHRA and YSYEKL. The CDR3 is made up of 15 amino acids. V gave up 1 base and J gave up 9 bases, with 13 bases separating them. CDR3 in amino acids: CASSQGRGFGSPLHF. The CDR3 nucleotides are TGCGCCAGCAGCCAAGGCAGGGGCTTCGGTTCACCCCTCCACTTT.

The V and J genes are TRBV19 and TRBJ1-2; D call uncertain. The V end lost 7 bases, the J end lost 8 bases, and 20 bases lay between the germline ends. The CDR3 is made up of 14 amino acids. From germline, CDR1 is LNHDA and CDR2 SQIVND (reference sequence). The DNA for the CDR3 is TGTGCCAGTATCGGGGAGGAGGACTTAGGGGGCTACACCTTC. It is translated as CASIGEEDLGGYTF.

V usage is TRBV6-1 and J usage is TRBJ1-2, with D unclear. With 3 bases removed from V and 8 bases from J, the gap between germline ends came to 10 bases. The CDR3 spans 12 residues. Germline loops: CDR1 MNHNS, CDR2 SASEGT. The CDR3 here is CASSDSGRGYTF. The CDR3 DNA reads as TGTGCCAGCAGTGATTCCGGGCGAGGCTACACCTTC.

This chain joins TRBV18 and TRBJ2-2; D is undetermined. The V and J ends lost 6 bases and 4 bases respectively, with 15 bases between them. Germline V gene data show CDR1 as KGHSH and CDR2 as LQKENI. The CDR3 has 15 residues. The CDR3 nucleotides read TGTGCCAGCTCTTCCAGGACCGCTGCCACCGGGGAGCTGTTTTTT. It translates to CASSSRTAATGELFF.

The gene calls are TRBV27 and TRBJ1-5, with D possibly matching TRBD1 (5 bases). Germline CDR1 and CDR2: MNHEY and SMNVEV (reference sequence). The CDR3 is made up of 15 amino acids. V was clipped by 3 bases and J by 0 bases, with 9 bases between them. CDR3 DNA sequence: TGTGCCAGCAGTTTGCAGGGACTTAGCAATCAGCCCCAGCATTTT. Residues: CASSLQGLSNQPQHF.

The gene calls are TRBV7-9 and TRBJ1-1; D perhaps matches TRBD1 (6 bases). The CDR3 spans 13 residues. V lost 5 bases, J lost 2 bases, and 9 bases lay in between. The germline gives CDR1 SEHNR, CDR2 FQNEAQ (reference sequence). The CDR3 region is CASSIQGNTEAFF. The CDR3 DNA reads as TGTGCCAGCAGCATACAGGGTAACACTGAAGCTTTCTTT.

This chain connects TRBV20-1 to TRBJ2-2, with 7 bases matching TRBD2. CDR1 and CDR2 from the germline V gene are DFQATT and SNEGSKA (reference sequence). The CDR3 totals 13 residues. V trimming: 3 bases; J trimming: 8 bases; junction bases outside the gene matches: 6. The CDR3 sequence is CSASRGREGELFF. CDR3 nucleotide sequence: TGCAGTGCTAGTCGAGGGAGGGAGGGGGAGCTGTTTTTT.

J is TRBJ1-2 and V is TRBV24-1, with a tentative D call TRBD1 (5 bases). CDR3 length: 14 residues. The V gene's germline CDR1 is KGHDR and CDR2 SFDVKD. The V gene lost 2 bases and the J gene lost 5 bases, with 11 bases spanning the gap. This chain's CDR3 is CATSDSGGEYGYTF. In DNA, the CDR3 is TGTGCCACCAGTGATTCTGGGGGAGAATATGGCTACACCTTC.

This chain links TRBV10-3 with TRBJ1-3; D is uncertain. Trimming took 0 bases from V and 2 from J, leaving 8 bases between them. CDR3 length: 15 amino acids. Germline V gene lookup returns CDR1 ENHRY and CDR2 SYGVKD. CDR3 nucleotides: TGTGCCATCAGTGAGTCGAAGGGTGCTGGAAACACCATATATTTT. It codes for CAISESKGAGNTIYF.

V usage is TRBV3-1 (or the pseudogene TRBV3-2) and J usage is TRBJ2-3, with a possible D match to TRBD2 (5 bases). This CDR3 spans 15 amino acids. V lost 7 bases and J lost 0, with 14 bases in between. CDR1 and CDR2 from the germline V gene are LGHDT and YNNKEL (reference sequence). CDR3 nucleotides: TGTGCCAGCACGCCCACTAGGACTAGCACAGATACGCAGTATTTT. It translates to CASTPTRTSTDTQYF.

V gene TRBV7-3 combines with J gene TRBJ2-1, with 10 bases that match TRBD2. CDR1 SGHTA and CDR2 FQGTGA come from the germline V gene. The CDR3 loop spans 14 amino acids. V lost 2 bases, J lost 9 bases, and 4 bases stayed unmatched. CDR3 DNA sequence: TGTGCCAGCAGCTTAGGGCCTAGCGGGGGTGAGCAGTTCTTC. Amino acids: CASSLGPSGGEQFF.

J is TRBJ1-6 and V is TRBV2, with a possible D match to TRBD1 (6 bases). The ends were cut back, 10 bases at V and 8 bases at J, with 15 bases in the middle. CDR1 SNHLY and CDR2 FYNNEI come from the germline V gene. CDR3 length equals 13 residues. CDR3 in amino acids: CATVEDSYSPLHF. Here the CDR3 DNA reads TGTGCCACCGTTGAGGACAGTTATTCACCCCTCCACTTT.

This clone was detected only a few times. The chain couples TRBV14 to TRBJ1-2, with D tentatively TRBD1 (5 bases). The CDR3 is 15 amino acids. V dropped 2 bases and J dropped 4 bases, with 14 bases sitting between them. The germline V gene has CDR1 SGHDN and CDR2 FVKESK. CDR3: CASSQFKQGPYGYTF. CDR3 nucleotide sequence: TGTGCCAGCAGCCAATTTAAGCAGGGCCCCTATGGCTACACCTTC. Filled out from reference TRBV14 and TRBJ1-2, the complete variable domain reads EAGVTQFPSHSVIEKGQTVTLRCDPISGHDNLYWYRRVMGKEIKFLLHFVKESKQDESGMPNNRFLAERTGGTYSTLKVQPAELEDSGVYFCASSQFKQGPYGYTFGSGTRLTVV.

The chain uses TRBV10-2 and TRBJ2-7; D unresolved. The germline CDR1 and CDR2 sequences are WSHSY and SAAADI. Deletions cut 4 bases from V and 3 bases from J, with 10 bases between. The CDR3 runs 13 residues. DNA of the CDR3: TGCGCCAGCAGTGGACGGCGGCTCTACGAGCAGTACGTC. Its protein is CASSGRRLYEQYV.

This chain joins TRBV7-2 and TRBJ1-1; D gene unclear. In germline, CDR1 is SGHTA, CDR2 FQGNSA. The CDR3 spans 10 residues. The V gene lost 10 bases and the J gene lost 5 bases, with 8 bases spanning the gap. The CDR3 region is CATRGTEAFF. Here the CDR3 DNA reads TGTGCCACCCGAGGGACTGAAGCTTTCTTT. Based on the CDR3 plus reference TRBV7-2 and TRBJ1-1, the full variable domain is GAGVSQSPSNKVTEKGKDVELRCDPISGHTALYWYRQSLGQGLEFLIYFQGNSAPDKSGLPSDRFSAERTGGSVSTLTIQRTQQEDSAVYLCATRGTEAFFGQGTRLTVV.

The chain couples TRBV6-2 or TRBV6-3 to TRBJ2-1, with D unresolved. CDR1 MNHEY and CDR2 SVGEGT come from the germline V gene. The CDR3 has 14 residues. Trimming removed 0 bases from V and 5 bases from J, with 8 bases in between. CDR3 amino acids: CASSYSPRNNEQFF. CDR3 nucleotide sequence: TGTGCCAGCAGTTACTCCCCCCGGAACAATGAGCAGTTCTTC.

This clone showed up just once. J is TRBJ2-2 and V is TRBV18; D unresolved. Trimming cost V 3 bases and J 1 base, with 18 bases left between them. This CDR3 contains 18 residues. Germline V CDR1 and CDR2: KGHSH, LQKENI. The CDR3 loop is CASSPTKFGQVNTGELFF. CDR3 in DNA: TGTGCCAGCTCACCTACCAAGTTCGGGCAGGTGAACACCGGGGAGCTGTTTTTT.